The 21 T cell receptor beta chains reported below all come from one sample, sequenced in a study of cytomegalovirus exposure and HLA in healthy donors. PCR was performed using 60 Vbeta and 13 Jbeta primers. Measured with immunoSEQ multiplex PCR; TCRdb has only the in-frame clones, and not every one. The sample gives 150,000 to 200,000 clones, approximately 80% of which show up once; approximately 2.9% is in the top ten. The source material was PBMCs. Receptors were obtained from a female donor in good health and CMV-seronegative.

This clone was counted a few times. The chain employs TRBV27 and TRBJ1-6, with 8 bases lining up with TRBD1. Trimming took 3 bases from V and 10 from J; bases not matched to a gene: 5. Germline loops: CDR1 MNHEY, CDR2 SMNVEV (reference sequence). The CDR3 is 14 amino acids. CDR3 loop: CASSFGQGRSPLHF. For the CDR3, the DNA is TGTGCCAGCAGTTTCGGACAGGGCCGGTCACCCCTCCACTTT.

This clone was counted ten times or more. This chain joins TRBV5-1 and TRBJ2-1, with 9 bases matching TRBD1. CDR3 length: 15 amino acids. CDR1 and CDR2 (germline): SGHRS, YFSETQ. Unmatched junction bases numbered 5, after V lost 0 bases and J lost 7 bases. CDR3: CASSLVLTGGNEQFF. The CDR3, as DNA: TGCGCCAGCAGCTTGGTTCTGACAGGGGGGAATGAGCAGTTCTTC.

V and J are TRBV7-2 and TRBJ2-5; 10 nucleotides line up with TRBD1. This CDR3 is built from 15 residues. Germline V CDR1 and CDR2: SGHTA, FQGNSA. Trimming cost V 5 bases and J 5 bases; bases outside gene matches: 8. CDR3 bases: TGTGCCAGCAGCCCCCGGGACAGGGGATTGGAGACCCAGTACTTC. It encodes CASSPRDRGLETQYF.

The rearrangement uses TRBV4-2 and TRBJ2-3; the D is unclear. Trimming pared 0 bases from V and 0 bases from J, leaving 7 bases between. Germline V lookup: CDR1 LGHNA, CDR2 YNFKEQ. The CDR3 runs to 15 residues. CDR3 residues: CASSQETLSTDTQYF. CDR3 DNA: TGTGCCAGCAGCCAAGAGACTCTTAGCACAGATACGCAGTATTTT.

This chain connects TRBV28 to TRBJ1-2; TRBD1 is a possible D gene (5 bases). CDR1 is MDHEN, CDR2 SYDVKM, per germline. The CDR3 consists of 12 residues. Trimming shortened V by 8 bases and J by 8 bases, and 15 bases separated the two germline ends. CDR3 sequence (DNA): TGTGCCAGCGGACCCATACAGGTGGGCTACACCTTC. Protein sequence: CASGPIQVGYTF.

This clone appeared a few times. The chain joins TRBV19 to TRBJ2-7, with D possibly matching TRBD1 (5 bases). Germline values: CDR1 LNHDA, CDR2 SQIVND (reference sequence). The CDR3 runs to 16 residues. V shed 3 bases and J shed 2 bases, with 17 bases lying between them. The DNA of the CDR3 is TGTGCCAGTAGTATTAGTGTCCTGGGGCTCCCCTACGAGCAGTACTTC. Encoded protein: CASSISVLGLPYEQYF.

This clone has only a few counts. The chain employs TRBV10-3 and TRBJ2-7; 8 bases are a match to TRBD2. CDR3 length: 12 amino acids. Germline loops: CDR1 ENHRY, CDR2 SYGVKD. After removal of 8 bases from V and 5 bases from J, the junction contained 5 bases not matched to a gene. CDR3 sequence reads: CAIGTRENEQYF. The CDR3 nucleotides read TGTGCCATCGGGACTAGAGAAAACGAGCAGTACTTC.

The V call is TRBV2, the J call TRBJ1-1; 8 bases line up with TRBD1. J lost 4 bases, V lost 7 bases, and 5 bases had no gene match. The length of the CDR3 is 13 residues. Germline values: CDR1 SNHLY, CDR2 FYNNEI. The CDR3 sequence is CASTTGAGTEAFF. CDR3 bases: TGTGCCAGCACGACAGGGGCCGGCACTGAAGCTTTCTTT.

V gene TRBV2 combines with J gene TRBJ2-1, with 7 bases matching TRBD1. This CDR3 comprises 12 residues. Trimming took 8 bases from V and 4 from J; bases not matched to a gene: 2. Germline CDR1 SNHLY, CDR2 FYNNEI. CDR3 amino acids: CASLQGYNEQFF. The CDR3 bases are TGTGCCAGCCTACAGGGGTACAATGAGCAGTTCTTC.

This clone was found a few times. The chain combines TRBV5-1 with TRBJ1-3, with 10 bases that match TRBD1. The J segment lost 3 bases and the V segment lost 4 bases, leaving 1 base of the junction unmatched. CDR1 and CDR2 from the germline V gene are SGHRS and YFSETQ. This CDR3 is 14 amino acids long. The CDR3 protein is CASSRDRGGNTIYF. As DNA, the CDR3 is TGCGCCAGCAGCAGGGACAGGGGTGGAAACACCATATATTTT.

In DNA, the CDR3 is TGCGCCAGCAGCTTGTTGGCGGCGGGGTTGAATGAGCAGTTCTTC. It specifies CASSLLAAGLNEQFF. J is TRBJ2-1 and V is TRBV5-1; D may be TRBD2 (6 bases). The CDR3 consists of 15 residues. Germline V gene data show CDR1 as SGHRS and CDR2 as YFSETQ. Trimming shortened V by 1 base and J by 7 bases, and 15 bases separated the two germline ends.

The gene calls are TRBV29-1 and TRBJ2-4; TRBD2 matches at 9 bases. Germline values: CDR1 SQVTM, CDR2 ANQGSEA. With 5 bases clipped from V and 7 bases from J, the junction kept 6 bases outside the gene matches. CDR3 length: 13 residues. CDR3 in DNA: TGCAGCGTTAAGGCTAGCGGGGTTAACATTCAGTACTTC. Protein: CSVKASGVNIQYF.

The CDR3 region is CASSSSGTGIHEQYF. CDR3 nucleotide sequence: TGTGCCAGCAGTTCCTCCGGGACAGGGATCCACGAGCAGTACTTC. The genes are TRBV6-5 and TRBJ2-7; 9 bases agree with TRBD1. V lost 4 bases to trimming and J lost 5 bases; unmatched junction nucleotides: 9. The CDR3 is 15 residues long. Germline loops: CDR1 MNHEY, CDR2 SVGAGI.

This chain uses TRBV19 with TRBJ1-2; 11 bases are shared with TRBD1. J was trimmed by 7 bases and V by 3 bases; bases with no gene match: 4. CDR3 length equals 14 residues. Per the germline V gene, CDR1 is LNHDA and CDR2 is SQIVND (reference sequence). As DNA, the CDR3 is TGTGCCAGTAGTATCCGGACAGGGGGCACTGGCTACACCTTC. Protein product: CASSIRTGGTGYTF.

The chain is built from TRBV29-1 and TRBJ2-7, with D unclear. V dropped 4 bases and J dropped 0 bases, with 7 bases sitting between them. From germline, CDR1 is SQVTM and CDR2 ANQGSEA. The length of the CDR3 is 12 residues. CDR3 loop: CSVGVSSYEQYF. The CDR3 nucleotides read TGCAGCGTTGGAGTCTCCTCCTACGAGCAGTACTTC.

The chain combines TRBV30 with TRBJ2-1, with 7 positions matching TRBD2. CDR1 is GTSNPN, CDR2 SVGIG, per germline (reference sequence). The CDR3 extends over 14 amino acids. After removal of 4 bases from V and 6 bases from J, the junction contained 9 bases not matched to a gene. CDR3 in amino acids: CAWTTGTIVNEQFF. The CDR3 bases are TGTGCCTGGACGACCGGGACTATCGTCAATGAGCAGTTCTTC. Full variable domain (outside the CDR3, taken from reference TRBV30 and TRBJ2-1): SQTIHQWPATLVQPVGSPLSLECTVEGTSNPNLYWYRQAAGRGLQLLFYSVGIGQISSEVPQNLSASRPQDRQFILSSKKLLLSDSGFYLCAWTTGTIVNEQFFGPGTRLTVL.

The rearrangement links TRBV18 to TRBJ2-3, with 13 bases lining up with TRBD2. The CDR3 is 17 amino acids. After removal of 1 base from V and 6 bases from J, the junction contained 7 bases not matched to a gene. The germline gives CDR1 KGHSH, CDR2 LQKENI. The CDR3 is CASSPQVGLAGEDTQYF. The DNA of the CDR3 is TGTGCCAGCTCACCACAAGTAGGACTAGCGGGAGAGGATACGCAGTATTTT.

The CDR3 region is CASRGLSSYEQYF. Here the CDR3 DNA reads TGTGCCAGCAGGGGACTTAGTTCCTACGAGCAGTACTTC. The V call is TRBV11-2, the J call TRBJ2-7; tentatively, D is TRBD2 (6 bases). Trimming removed 6 bases at V and 1 base at J, with 10 bases between. Germline-derived CDR1 and CDR2 are SGHAT and FQNNGV. The CDR3 is 13 residues long. The full variable domain, completed using reference TRBV11-2 and TRBJ2-7, is EAGVAQSPRYKIIEKRQSVAFWCNPISGHATLYWYQQILGQGPKLLIQFQNNGVVDDSQLPKDRFSAERLKGVDSTLKIQPAKLEDSAVYLCASRGLSSYEQYFGPGTRLTVT.

The chain uses TRBV5-6 and TRBJ1-5; the match to TRBD1 covers 8 bases. The germline V gene encodes CDR1 SGHDT and CDR2 YYEEEE. The CDR3 runs 15 residues. The V gene end was trimmed by 4 bases and the J gene end by 1 base; junction bases not matched to a gene: 4. The CDR3 protein is CASSQGAGSNQPQHF. The CDR3 nucleotides read TGTGCCAGCAGCCAGGGGGCCGGGAGCAATCAGCCCCAGCATTTT.

The chain recombines TRBV2 with TRBJ1-5, with 7 bases matching TRBD1. In germline, CDR1 is SNHLY, CDR2 FYNNEI. V trimming: 6 bases; J trimming: 1 base; junction bases outside the gene matches: 6. The CDR3 consists of 15 residues. The chain's CDR3 is CASSLGQASNQPQHF. CDR3 in DNA: TGTGCCAGCAGCCTTGGACAGGCAAGCAATCAGCCCCAGCATTTT. Drawing the rest from reference TRBV2 and TRBJ1-5, the complete variable domain is EPEVTQTPSHQVTQMGQEVILRCVPISNHLYFYWYRQILGQKVEFLVSFYNNEISEKSEIFDDQFSVERPDGSNFTLKIRSTKLEDSAMYFCASSLGQASNQPQHFGDGTRLSIL.

This chain connects TRBV6-6 to TRBJ1-5; the D gene is possibly TRBD1 (5 bases). This CDR3 is built from 13 residues. Per germline, CDR1 MNHNY and CDR2 SVGAGI (reference sequence). V was shortened by 6 bases and J by 5 bases, with 11 bases between the two germline ends. Here the CDR3 DNA reads TGTGCCAGCAGCGAGACAGATGATCAGCCCCAGCATTTT. As protein: CASSETDDQPQHF.